These 2 T cell receptor beta chains share one sample of origin, sequenced in a study of blood T cell repertoires in COVID-19. Profiling relied on immunoSEQ multiplex PCR, and the TCRdb table lists in-frame clones only, not all of them. The repertoire holds 200,000 to 250,000 clones, approximately 80% seen once, with approximately 3.2% in the top ten. Material: peripheral blood. These receptors were taken from a woman aged 18 to 35 with acute or convalescent COVID-19.

The chain uses TRBV3-1 (or the pseudogene TRBV3-2) and TRBJ2-7, with 7 bases identical to TRBD2. CDR3 length equals 14 residues. Losses at the gene ends were 5 bases for V and 0 bases for J; bases not matched to a gene: 4. The V gene's germline CDR1 is LGHDT and CDR2 YNNKEL (reference sequence). Here the CDR3 reads CASSGSGTSYEQYF. DNA for the CDR3: TGTGCCAGCAGCGGAAGCGGGACCTCCTACGAGCAGTACTTC.

The CDR3 region is CASSFSLDFYNSPLHF. The CDR3 DNA sequence: TGTGCCAGCAGTTTTAGTTTAGATTTTTATAATTCACCCCTCCACTTT. J is TRBJ1-6 and V is TRBV27; no clear D. Germline CDR1 and CDR2: MNHEY and SMNVEV (reference sequence). The CDR3 has 16 amino acids. Deletions cut 3 bases from V and 4 bases from J, with 13 bases between.